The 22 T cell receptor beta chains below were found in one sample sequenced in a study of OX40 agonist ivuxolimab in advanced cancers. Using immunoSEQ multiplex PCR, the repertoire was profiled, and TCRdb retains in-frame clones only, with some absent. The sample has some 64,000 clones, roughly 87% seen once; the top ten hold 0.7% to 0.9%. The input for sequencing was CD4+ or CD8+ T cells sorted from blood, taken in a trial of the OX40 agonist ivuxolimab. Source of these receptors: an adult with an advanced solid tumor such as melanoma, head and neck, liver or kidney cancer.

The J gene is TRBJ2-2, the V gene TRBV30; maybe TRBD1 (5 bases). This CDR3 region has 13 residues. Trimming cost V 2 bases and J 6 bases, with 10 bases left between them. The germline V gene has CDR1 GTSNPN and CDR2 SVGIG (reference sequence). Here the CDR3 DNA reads TGTGCCTGGAGTTGGGGCCCCGCCGGGGAGCTGTTTTTT. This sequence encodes CAWSWGPAGELFF. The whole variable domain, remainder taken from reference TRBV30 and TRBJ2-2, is SQTIHQWPATLVQPVGSPLSLECTVEGTSNPNLYWYRQAAGRGLQLLFYSVGIGQISSEVPQNLSASRPQDRQFILSSKKLLLSDSGFYLCAWSWGPAGELFFGEGSRLTVL.

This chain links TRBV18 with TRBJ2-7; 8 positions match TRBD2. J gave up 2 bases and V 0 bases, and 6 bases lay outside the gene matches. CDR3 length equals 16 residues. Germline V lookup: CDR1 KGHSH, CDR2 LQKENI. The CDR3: CASSPPLAGNTYEQYF. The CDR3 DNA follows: TGTGCCAGCTCACCACCTTTAGCGGGAAACACCTACGAGCAGTACTTC.

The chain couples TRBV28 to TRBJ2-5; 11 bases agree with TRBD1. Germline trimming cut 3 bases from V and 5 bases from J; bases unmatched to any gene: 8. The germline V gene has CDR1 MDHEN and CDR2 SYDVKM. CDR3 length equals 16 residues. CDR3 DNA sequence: TGTGCCAGCAGTTTGTGGACAGGGGGCGCGGGGGAGACCCAGTACTTC. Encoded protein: CASSLWTGGAGETQYF.

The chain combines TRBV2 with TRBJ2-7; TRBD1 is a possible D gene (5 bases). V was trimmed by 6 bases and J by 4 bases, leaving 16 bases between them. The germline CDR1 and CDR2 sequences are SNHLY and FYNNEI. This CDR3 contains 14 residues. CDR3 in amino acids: CASSPRGRQYEQYF. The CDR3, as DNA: TGTGCCAGCAGCCCAAGGGGCCGTCAATACGAGCAGTACTTC.

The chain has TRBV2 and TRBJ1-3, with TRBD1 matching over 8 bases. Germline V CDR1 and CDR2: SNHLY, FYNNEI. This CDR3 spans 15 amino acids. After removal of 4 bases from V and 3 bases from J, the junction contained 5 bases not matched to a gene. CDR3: CASSVQGADGNTIYF. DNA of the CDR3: TGTGCCAGCAGTGTCCAGGGGGCGGATGGAAACACCATATATTTT.

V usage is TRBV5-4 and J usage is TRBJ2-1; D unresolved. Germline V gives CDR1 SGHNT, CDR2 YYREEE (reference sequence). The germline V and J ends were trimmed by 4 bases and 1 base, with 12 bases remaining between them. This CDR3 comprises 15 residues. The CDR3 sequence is CASSQTAASYNEQFF. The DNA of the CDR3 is TGTGCCAGCAGCCAAACGGCGGCATCCTACAATGAGCAGTTCTTC.

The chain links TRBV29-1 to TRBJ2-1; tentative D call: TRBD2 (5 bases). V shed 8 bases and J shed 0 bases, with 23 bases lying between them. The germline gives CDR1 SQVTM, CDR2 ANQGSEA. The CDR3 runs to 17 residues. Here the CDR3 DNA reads TGCAGCTTCCTTGGTGGGGTCAGCGGAAGCTCCTACAATGAGCAGTTCTTC. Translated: CSFLGGVSGSSYNEQFF.

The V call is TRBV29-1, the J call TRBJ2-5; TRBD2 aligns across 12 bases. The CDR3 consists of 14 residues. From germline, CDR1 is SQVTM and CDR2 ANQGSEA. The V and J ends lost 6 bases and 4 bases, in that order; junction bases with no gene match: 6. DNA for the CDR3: TGCAGCGTGCTAGCGGGGGGGAGAAGAGAGACCCAGTACTTC. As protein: CSVLAGGRRETQYF.

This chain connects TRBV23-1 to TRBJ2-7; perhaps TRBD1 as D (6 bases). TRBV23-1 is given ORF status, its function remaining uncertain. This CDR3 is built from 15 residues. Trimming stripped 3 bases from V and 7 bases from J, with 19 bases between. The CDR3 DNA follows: TGCGCCAGCAGTCAGCTCGGCAGGGGAGACTGGGAGCAGTACTTC. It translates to CASSQLGRGDWEQYF.

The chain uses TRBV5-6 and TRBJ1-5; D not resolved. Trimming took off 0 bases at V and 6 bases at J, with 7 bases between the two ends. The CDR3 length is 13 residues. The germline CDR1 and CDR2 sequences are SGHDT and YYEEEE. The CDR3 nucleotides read TGTGCCAGCAGCTTGGATGTCGGTCAGCCCCAGCATTTT. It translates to CASSLDVGQPQHF.

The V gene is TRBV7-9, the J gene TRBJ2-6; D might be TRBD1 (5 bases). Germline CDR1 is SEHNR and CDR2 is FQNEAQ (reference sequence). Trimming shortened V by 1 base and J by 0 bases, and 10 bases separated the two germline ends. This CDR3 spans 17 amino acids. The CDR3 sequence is CASSLGQTSSGANVLTF. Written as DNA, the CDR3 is TGTGCCAGCAGCTTAGGACAGACGAGCTCTGGGGCCAACGTCCTGACTTTC.

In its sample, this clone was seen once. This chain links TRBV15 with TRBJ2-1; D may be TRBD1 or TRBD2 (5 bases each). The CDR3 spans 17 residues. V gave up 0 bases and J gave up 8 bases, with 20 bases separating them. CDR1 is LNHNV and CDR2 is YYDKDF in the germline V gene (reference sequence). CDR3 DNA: TGTGCCACCAGCAGAGATTACTCCGGGGCTTCGCTCGATGAGCAGTTCTTC. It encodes CATSRDYSGASLDEQFF.

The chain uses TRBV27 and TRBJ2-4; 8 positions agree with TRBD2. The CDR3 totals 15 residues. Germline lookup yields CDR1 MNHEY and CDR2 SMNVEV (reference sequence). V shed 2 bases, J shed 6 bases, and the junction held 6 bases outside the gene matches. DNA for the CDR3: TGTGCCAGCAGTTTAGACCCTCGGGGGGGAAACATTCAGTACTTC. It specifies CASSLDPRGGNIQYF.

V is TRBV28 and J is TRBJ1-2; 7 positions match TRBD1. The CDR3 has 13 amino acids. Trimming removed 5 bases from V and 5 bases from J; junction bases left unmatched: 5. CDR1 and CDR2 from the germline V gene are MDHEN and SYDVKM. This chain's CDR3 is CASSLGQRYGYTF. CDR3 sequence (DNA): TGTGCCAGCAGTCTGGGACAGAGATATGGCTACACCTTC.

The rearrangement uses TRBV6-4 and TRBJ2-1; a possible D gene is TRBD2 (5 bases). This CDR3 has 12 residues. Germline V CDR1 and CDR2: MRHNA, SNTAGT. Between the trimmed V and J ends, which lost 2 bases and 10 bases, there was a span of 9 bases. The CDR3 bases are TGTGCCAGCAGTGACACCGGCGGGGAGCAGTTCTTC. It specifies CASSDTGGEQFF.

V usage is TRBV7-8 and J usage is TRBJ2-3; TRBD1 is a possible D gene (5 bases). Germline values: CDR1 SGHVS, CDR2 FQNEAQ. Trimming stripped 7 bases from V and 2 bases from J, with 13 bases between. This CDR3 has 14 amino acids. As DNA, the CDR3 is TGTGCCAGCATCGCAGGGTCCCTCACAGATACGCAGTATTTT. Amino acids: CASIAGSLTDTQYF.

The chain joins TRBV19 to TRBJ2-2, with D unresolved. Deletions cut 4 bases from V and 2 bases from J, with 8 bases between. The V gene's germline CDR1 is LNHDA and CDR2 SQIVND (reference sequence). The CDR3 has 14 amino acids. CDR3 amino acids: CASSTTANTGELFF. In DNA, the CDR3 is TGTGCCAGTAGTACGACCGCAAACACCGGGGAGCTGTTTTTT.

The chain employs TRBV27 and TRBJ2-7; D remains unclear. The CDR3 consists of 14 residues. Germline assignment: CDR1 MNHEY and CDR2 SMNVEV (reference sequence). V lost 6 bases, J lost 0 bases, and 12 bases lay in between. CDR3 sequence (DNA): TGTGCCAGCAGAGGGTCCGGTAGCTCCTACGAGCAGTACTTC. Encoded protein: CASRGSGSSYEQYF.

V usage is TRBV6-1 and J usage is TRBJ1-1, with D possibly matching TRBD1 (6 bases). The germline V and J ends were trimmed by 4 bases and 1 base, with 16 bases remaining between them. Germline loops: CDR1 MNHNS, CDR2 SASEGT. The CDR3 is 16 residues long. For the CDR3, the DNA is TGTGCCAGCAGTGGGGGGGGCGGGCTCGGGAACACTGAAGCTTTCTTT. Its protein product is CASSGGGGLGNTEAFF.

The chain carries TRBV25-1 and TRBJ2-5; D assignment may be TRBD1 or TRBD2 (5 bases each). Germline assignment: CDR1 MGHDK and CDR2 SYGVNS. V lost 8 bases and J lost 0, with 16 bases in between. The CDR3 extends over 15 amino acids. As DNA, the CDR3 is TGTGCCAGCTCCTCAAGGGGACGGTACCAAGAGACCCAGTACTTC. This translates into CASSSRGRYQETQYF.

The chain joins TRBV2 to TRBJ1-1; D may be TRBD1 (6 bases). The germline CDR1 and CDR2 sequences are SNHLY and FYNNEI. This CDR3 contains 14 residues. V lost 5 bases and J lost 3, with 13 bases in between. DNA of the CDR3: TGTGCCAGCAGTTCACAGGGAAAAGACACTGAAGCTTTCTTT. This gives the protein CASSSQGKDTEAFF.

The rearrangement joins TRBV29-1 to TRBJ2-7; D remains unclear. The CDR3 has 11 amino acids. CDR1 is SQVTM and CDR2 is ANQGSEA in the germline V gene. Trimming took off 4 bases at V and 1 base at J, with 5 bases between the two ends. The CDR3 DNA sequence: TGCAGCGTTGCCAGGTCCTACGAGCAGTACTTC. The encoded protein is CSVARSYEQYF.